The 16 T cell receptor beta chains presented below share a single source sample, sequenced in a study of blood T cell repertoires in COVID-19 (dated by TCRdb to the early 2020s). Library preparation was by the immunoSEQ multiplex PCR assay. The immuneACCESS repertoire file appears here via TCRdb, limited to in-frame rearrangements. These files lack a portion of the clones; in checked studies, under half of the deficit traces to unresolved V genes, and the cause of the others is not known. This sample holds 390,000 or so clones; 80% to 90% were observed only once. 1.4% of the sample rests with the top ten. Sequenced sample: peripheral blood. These receptors came from a woman between 25 and 40 years old with active or convalescent COVID-19.

This clone was seen a handful of times. This chain connects TRBV18 to TRBJ1-1; D is perhaps TRBD1 (5 bases). Germline V gene sequence: CDR1 KGHSH, CDR2 LQKENI. The length of the CDR3 is 14 residues. The V and J ends lost 4 bases and 1 base respectively, with 10 bases between them. This CDR3 reads CASSLPTGNTEAFF. The CDR3 DNA sequence: TGTGCCAGCTCACTCCCAACAGGGAACACTGAAGCTTTCTTT.

This chain joins TRBV5-5 and TRBJ1-2; TRBD1 matches at 7 bases. CDR1 SGHKS and CDR2 YYEKEE come from the germline V gene (reference sequence). This CDR3 comprises 18 residues. J gave up 1 base and V 1 base, and 13 bases lay outside the gene matches. The CDR3 loop reads CASSLNVAWQGVNYGYTF. As DNA, the CDR3 is TGTGCCAGCAGCTTGAATGTGGCGTGGCAGGGGGTTAACTATGGCTACACCTTC.

The chain joins TRBV20-1 to TRBJ1-2; D not resolved. The CDR3 runs to 11 residues. CDR1 is DFQATT and CDR2 is SNEGSKA in the germline V gene (reference sequence). Trimming removed 2 bases at V and 6 bases at J, with 7 bases between. The chain's CDR3 is CSARQADGYTF. CDR3 in DNA: TGCAGTGCTAGACAGGCCGATGGCTACACCTTC.

The chain is built from TRBV30 and TRBJ2-1; no clear D gene. The germline V gene encodes CDR1 GTSNPN and CDR2 SVGIG (reference sequence). This CDR3 has 15 amino acids. Between the trimmed V and J ends, which lost 4 bases and 4 bases, there was a span of 17 bases. The CDR3 coding sequence is TGTGCCTGGATTCCACTCACCGGGTCGTACAATGAGCAGTTCTTC. Residues: CAWIPLTGSYNEQFF. The full variable domain, rest sourced from reference TRBV30 and TRBJ2-1, is SQTIHQWPATLVQPVGSPLSLECTVEGTSNPNLYWYRQAAGRGLQLLFYSVGIGQISSEVPQNLSASRPQDRQFILSSKKLLLSDSGFYLCAWIPLTGSYNEQFFGPGTRLTVL.

This clone was counted only a few times. The chain is built from TRBV19 and TRBJ2-3, with 8 positions matching TRBD2. The length of the CDR3 is 14 residues. The ends lost 5 bases at V and 5 bases at J; junction bases unmatched: 6. Germline lookup yields CDR1 LNHDA and CDR2 SQIVND (reference sequence). The CDR3, as DNA: TGTGCCAGTAGTCTCAGGAGCGGGGGAGATACGCAGTATTTT. Translating gives CASSLRSGGDTQYF.

The chain uses TRBV5-4 and TRBJ1-1; a weak D match, TRBD1 (6 bases). V gave up 5 bases and J gave up 0 bases, with 11 bases separating them. The CDR3 runs to 14 residues. The germline gives CDR1 SGHNT, CDR2 YYREEE (reference sequence). For the CDR3, the DNA is TGTGCCAGCAGTCCCACAGGGATGAACACTGAAGCTTTCTTT. This gives the protein CASSPTGMNTEAFF.

The rearrangement joins TRBV19 to TRBJ1-5, with D hard to call. There are 14 residues in the CDR3. Deletions cut 0 bases from V and 4 bases from J, with 7 bases between. Per germline, CDR1 LNHDA and CDR2 SQIVND (reference sequence). CDR3 sequence (DNA): TGTGCCAGTAGTATAGAACAGATTAATCAGCCCCAGCATTTT. Translation: CASSIEQINQPQHF.

The gene calls are TRBV2 and TRBJ1-1; 7 nucleotides match TRBD1. The CDR3 extends over 13 amino acids. Trimming cost V 4 bases and J 5 bases; bases outside gene matches: 4. The germline CDR1 and CDR2 sequences are SNHLY and FYNNEI. This CDR3 reads CASSALQGTEAFF. The CDR3 DNA is TGTGCCAGCAGTGCGTTACAGGGGACTGAAGCTTTCTTT.

This clone was counted a few times. The rearrangement joins TRBV7-2 to TRBJ1-1; 11 nucleotides align to TRBD1. V lost 3 bases, J lost 4 bases, and 1 base stayed unmatched. Per germline, CDR1 SGHTA and CDR2 FQGNSA. This CDR3 is 14 amino acids long. CDR3 residues: CASSLDRGPTEAFF. The CDR3 nucleotides are TGTGCCAGCAGCTTGGACAGGGGGCCCACTGAAGCTTTCTTT. The full variable domain, rest sourced from reference TRBV7-2 and TRBJ1-1, is GAGVSQSPSNKVTEKGKDVELRCDPISGHTALYWYRQSLGQGLEFLIYFQGNSAPDKSGLPSDRFSAERTGGSVSTLTIQRTQQEDSAVYLCASSLDRGPTEAFFGQGTRLTVV.

The chain employs TRBV12-5 and TRBJ1-2; 8 bases map to TRBD1. V trimming: 2 bases; J trimming: 4 bases; junction bases outside the gene matches: 9. CDR3 length equals 16 residues. Germline CDR1 and CDR2: LGHNT and FRNRAP. CDR3 DNA: TGTGCTAGTGGTTTGTTCCCCTCCGGACAGGGCTATGGCTACACCTTC. It yields the protein CASGLFPSGQGYGYTF.

The chain employs TRBV5-1 and TRBJ1-1, with 10 nucleotides matching TRBD1. This CDR3 contains 16 residues. Germline V gene data show CDR1 as SGHRS and CDR2 as YFSETQ. Unmatched junction bases numbered 7, after V lost 0 bases and J lost 5 bases. The CDR3 sequence: CASSLGGQGTGTEAFF. The CDR3 nucleotides read TGCGCCAGCAGCTTGGGGGGACAGGGGACGGGGACTGAAGCTTTCTTT.

This clone was observed once. The rearrangement links TRBV2 to TRBJ2-7, with 10 bases aligning to TRBD2. Germline values: CDR1 SNHLY, CDR2 FYNNEI. The trim removed 4 bases at V and 5 bases at J, leaving 5 bases unmatched. This CDR3 is built from 14 residues. The CDR3 here is CASSVGLAGDEQYF. The DNA for the CDR3 is TGTGCCAGCAGTGTGGGGCTAGCGGGGGACGAGCAGTACTTC.

The sample holds a few counts of this clone. In nucleotides, the CDR3 is TGTGCCAGCAGTCCTGGAGGGGAATCCTACGAGCAGTACTTC. As protein: CASSPGGESYEQYF. The V gene is TRBV6-5, the J gene TRBJ2-7, with a tentative D call TRBD2 (6 bases). This CDR3 is 14 amino acids long. Trimming left V 5 bases short and J 1 base short, with 12 bases between. Germline CDR1 MNHEY, CDR2 SVGAGI.

The rearrangement links TRBV6-5 to TRBJ1-1; tentatively, D is TRBD1 (6 bases). Trimming left V 6 bases short and J 1 base short, with 12 bases between. This CDR3 is 14 amino acids long. Germline V gene lookup returns CDR1 MNHEY and CDR2 SVGAGI. The DNA for the CDR3 is TGTGCCAGCAGAGGGGACACCGGGAACACTGAAGCTTTCTTT. It is translated as CASRGDTGNTEAFF.

This chain links TRBV19 with TRBJ2-7, with a weak D call TRBD1 (6 bases). Germline-derived CDR1 and CDR2 are LNHDA and SQIVND (reference sequence). CDR3 size: 14 residues. Trimming stripped 5 bases from V and 2 bases from J, with 13 bases between. CDR3 coding DNA: TGTGCCAGTAGTCTCCGGGACAACCCCTACGAGCAGTACTTC. It is translated as CASSLRDNPYEQYF.

This clone was seen more than once but under ten times. J is TRBJ2-1 and V is TRBV11-2; 7 bases are a match to TRBD2. The J segment lost 10 bases and the V segment lost 1 base, leaving 16 bases of the junction unmatched. The germline V gene has CDR1 SGHAT and CDR2 FQNNGV. There are 17 residues in the CDR3. CDR3 residues: CASSLGTASGTSNEQFF. The DNA for the CDR3 is TGTGCCAGCAGCTTAGGGACGGCTAGCGGCACCTCTAACGAGCAGTTCTTC.